The 8 T cell receptor beta chains in this list originate from one sample, sequenced in a study of graft-versus-host responses after intestinal transplantation. Antigens for these TCRs are unknown. Clones were read by immunoSEQ multiplex PCR, and TCRdb kept only the in-frame ones, dropping some. The sample holds about 89,000 clones, just under 95% seen once. This material consisted of unstimulated CD4+ T cells sorted from spleen or lymph node cells, taken before intestinal transplant. These receptors were taken from a human donor who received an intestinal transplant.

This rearrangement joins TRBV7-6 to TRBJ2-1; 10 nucleotides align to TRBD1. This CDR3 is 16 amino acids long. Germline CDR1 reads SGHVS; CDR2 reads FNYEAQ. After removal of 3 bases from V and 6 bases from J, the junction contained 8 bases not matched to a gene. The CDR3 sequence: CASSLRDRGRVNEQFF. The CDR3 coding sequence is TGTGCCAGCAGCTTGCGAGACAGGGGGCGCGTCAATGAGCAGTTCTTC.

This clone showed up just a few times. This chain joins TRBV5-5 and TRBJ2-7; a weak D match, TRBD1 (5 bases). CDR1 is SGHKS and CDR2 is YYEKEE in the germline V gene (reference sequence). Trimming shortened V by 0 bases and J by 0 bases, and 10 bases separated the two germline ends. The CDR3 runs 15 residues. The DNA of the CDR3 is TGTGCCAGCAGCTTGGGGGGCCGAATCTCCTACGAGCAGTACTTC. Translated, it gives CASSLGGRISYEQYF.

This clone showed up just a few times. J is TRBJ1-5 and V is TRBV6-5, with TRBD1 as a possible D gene (6 bases). The CDR3 is made up of 15 amino acids. Per germline, CDR1 MNHEY and CDR2 SVGAGI. The V end was cut by 0 bases, the J end by 6 bases, with 12 bases between. The CDR3 is CASSYSVRGSQPQHF. The CDR3 region has the DNA TGTGCCAGCAGTTACTCTGTCAGGGGAAGTCAGCCCCAGCATTTT.

The rearrangement joins TRBV30 to TRBJ1-5, with D tentatively TRBD1 (5 bases). CDR1 and CDR2 from the germline V gene are GTSNPN and SVGIG (reference sequence). The V gene lost 2 bases and the J gene lost 3 bases, with 11 bases spanning the gap. This CDR3 comprises 14 residues. Written as DNA, the CDR3 is TGTGCCTGGAGTCTTAGACAGTTCAATCAGCCCCAGCATTTT. Amino acid sequence: CAWSLRQFNQPQHF. The variable domain in full, with the rest retrieved from reference TRBV30 and TRBJ1-5, is SQTIHQWPATLVQPVGSPLSLECTVEGTSNPNLYWYRQAAGRGLQLLFYSVGIGQISSEVPQNLSASRPQDRQFILSSKKLLLSDSGFYLCAWSLRQFNQPQHFGDGTRLSIL.

The chain uses TRBV30 and TRBJ1-5; unclear D gene. Trimming took 1 base from V and 5 from J, leaving 9 bases between them. CDR1 is GTSNPN, CDR2 SVGIG, per germline (reference sequence). The CDR3 contains 13 residues. CDR3 DNA sequence: TGTGCCTGGAGTGGGGAGGGATATCAGCCCCAGCATTTT. Its protein product is CAWSGEGYQPQHF.

The V call is TRBV2, the J call TRBJ2-3; D unresolved. V was shortened by 8 bases and J by 8 bases, with 14 bases between the two germline ends. The length of the CDR3 is 12 residues. The V gene's germline CDR1 is SNHLY and CDR2 FYNNEI. This CDR3 reads CASDTRLRTQYF. The CDR3 DNA sequence: TGTGCCAGCGACACCCGATTACGTACGCAGTATTTT.

About this clone itself: Different DNA sequences within this sample yield the same CDR3. V is TRBV6-5 and J is TRBJ1-5; 7 nucleotides align to TRBD1. V shed 6 bases, J shed 7 bases, and the junction held 9 bases outside the gene matches. CDR1 is MNHEY and CDR2 is SVGAGI in the germline V gene. The CDR3 loop spans 14 amino acids. This CDR3 reads CASSKKQGRQPQHF. As DNA, the CDR3 is TGTGCCAGCAGCAAAAAACAGGGGCGGCAGCCCCAGCATTTT.

This rearrangement joins TRBV2 to TRBJ1-5; D might be TRBD1 (6 bases). Between the trimmed V and J ends, which lost 5 bases and 1 base, there was a span of 18 bases. There are 17 residues in the CDR3. Germline values: CDR1 SNHLY, CDR2 FYNNEI. The CDR3: CASSPYRAGVSNQPQHF. Written as DNA, the CDR3 is TGTGCCAGCAGTCCTTACAGGGCCGGGGTAAGCAATCAGCCCCAGCATTTT.